A single sample gave rise to the 13 T cell receptor beta chains below, sequenced in a study of T cell responses to AZD1222 COVID-19 vaccine. Libraries were prepared by immunoSEQ multiplex PCR; TCRdb keeps only in-frame clonotypes and omits some of them. The sample contains more than 85,000 clones, roughly 87% of which appear only once. The sequencing here drew on peripheral blood, taken 28 days after the second AZD1222 dose. Receptors originate from an adult who received the AZD1222 COVID-19 vaccine.

The chain has TRBV19 and TRBJ2-7, with 12 bases matching TRBD2. The CDR3 has 16 amino acids. With 4 bases clipped from V and 5 bases from J, the junction kept 9 bases outside the gene matches. The germline V gene encodes CDR1 LNHDA and CDR2 SQIVND (reference sequence). The CDR3 coding sequence is TGTGCCAGTAGTAAAACGAGGACTAGCGGGATCAACGAGCAGTACTTC. Translation gives CASSKTRTSGINEQYF.

The chain recombines TRBV29-1 with TRBJ1-2; maybe TRBD1 (5 bases). The CDR3 consists of 14 residues. The ends were cut back, 7 bases at V and 4 bases at J, with 19 bases in the middle. Germline loops: CDR1 SQVTM, CDR2 ANQGSEA. The CDR3 is CSAREEGASYGYTF. CDR3 DNA: TGCAGCGCCAGGGAGGAAGGGGCCAGCTATGGCTACACCTTC.

This sequence joins TRBV28 and TRBJ2-1, with 8 bases identical to TRBD2. V lost 2 bases and J lost 2; bases outside the gene matches: 5. This CDR3 spans 16 amino acids. Germline CDR1 MDHEN, CDR2 SYDVKM. The CDR3 DNA reads as TGTGCCAGCAGTTTAGCGGGAGGATCCACCTACAATGAGCAGTTCTTC. Translation: CASSLAGGSTYNEQFF. The variable domain in full, with the rest retrieved from reference TRBV28 and TRBJ2-1, is DVKVTQSSRYLVKRTGEKVFLECVQDMDHENMFWYRQDPGLGLRLIYFSYDVKMKEKGDIPEGYSVSREKKERFSLILESASTNQTSMYLCASSLAGGSTYNEQFFGPGTRLTVL.

This chain connects TRBV4-1 to TRBJ2-3; a weak D match, TRBD2 (5 bases). CDR1 and CDR2 from the germline V gene are MGHRA and YSYEKL. V lost 3 bases and J 1 base, leaving 17 bases between the germline ends. The CDR3 contains 17 residues. In nucleotides, the CDR3 is TGCGCCAGCAGCCATGTGCTAGCCCCCCCTGGCACAGATACGCAGTATTTT. Its protein is CASSHVLAPPGTDTQYF.

V gene TRBV9 combines with J gene TRBJ2-6; no clear D gene. V dropped 1 base and J dropped 5 bases, with 4 bases sitting between them. CDR1 SGDLS and CDR2 YYNGEE come from the germline V gene. The CDR3 is 13 residues long. CDR3 nucleotide sequence: TGTGCCAGCAGCGTAAGCTGGGCCAACGTCCTGACTTTC. Amino acids: CASSVSWANVLTF.

This sequence joins TRBV9 and TRBJ2-7, with 9 bases identical to TRBD1. The CDR3 length is 15 residues. Unmatched junction bases numbered 10, after V lost 5 bases and J lost 4 bases. Germline V lookup: CDR1 SGDLS, CDR2 YYNGEE. The CDR3 DNA reads TGTGCCAGCAGTTTGTCCGGGACAGGGAATTACGAGCAGTACTTC. Its translation: CASSLSGTGNYEQYF.

V gene TRBV15 combines with J gene TRBJ1-5; D ambiguous. V shed 0 bases and J shed 6 bases, with 3 bases lying between them. The CDR3 is 12 amino acids. Looked up from germline, CDR1 is LNHNV and CDR2 is YYDKDF (reference sequence). This chain's CDR3 is CATSRDFQPQHF. CDR3 DNA sequence: TGTGCCACCAGCAGAGATTTTCAGCCCCAGCATTTT.

The rearrangement joins TRBV19 to TRBJ2-2, with D uncertain. The germline V gene has CDR1 LNHDA and CDR2 SQIVND (reference sequence). The CDR3 length is 12 residues. Deletions cut 3 bases from V and 8 bases from J, with 7 bases between. The CDR3 is CASSIREGELFF. The CDR3 DNA reads TGTGCCAGTAGTATCCGTGAGGGGGAGCTGTTTTTT.

The V call is TRBV19, the J call TRBJ2-7, with 8 positions matching TRBD1. V lost 3 bases and J lost 4; bases outside the gene matches: 5. The germline V gene has CDR1 LNHDA and CDR2 SQIVND (reference sequence). CDR3 length equals 14 residues. The CDR3 region is CASSMRQGAYEQYF. DNA for the CDR3: TGTGCCAGTAGTATGCGGCAGGGGGCTTACGAGCAGTACTTC. Full variable domain (remainder filled in from reference TRBV19 and TRBJ2-7): DGGITQSPKYLFRKEGQNVTLSCEQNLNHDAMYWYRQDPGQGLRLIYYSQIVNDFQKGDIAEGYSVSREKKESFPLTVTSAQKNPTAFYLCASSMRQGAYEQYFGPGTRLTVT.

This sequence joins TRBV7-3 and TRBJ2-7; no reliable D call. V was shortened by 5 bases and J by 2 bases, with 10 bases between the two germline ends. The CDR3 contains 13 residues. From germline, CDR1 is SGHTA and CDR2 FQGTGA. The CDR3: CASSPQPAYEQYF. In DNA, the CDR3 is TGTGCCAGCAGCCCTCAGCCCGCCTACGAGCAGTACTTC.

CDR3 sequence (DNA): TGTGCCAGCAGCCAAGATAGAAACAGGGAGCTGTTTTTT. Encoded protein: CASSQDRNRELFF. The chain joins TRBV3-1 (or the pseudogene TRBV3-2) to TRBJ2-2, with D hard to call. The germline V gene has CDR1 LGHDT and CDR2 YNNKEL (reference sequence). The CDR3 totals 13 residues. V dropped 0 bases and J dropped 9 bases, with 8 bases sitting between them.

This clone was seen only a few times. The chain has TRBV4-2 and TRBJ2-3; TRBD1 might be the D (7 bases). V was trimmed by 7 bases and J by 4 bases, leaving 12 bases between them. The CDR3 is 13 residues long. Per the germline V gene, CDR1 is LGHNA and CDR2 is YNFKEQ. The CDR3 DNA sequence: TGTGCCAGCAACGACAGGGAGGCAGATACGCAGTATTTT. It specifies CASNDREADTQYF.

This chain's CDR3 is CASSEQREGLRETQYF. DNA for the CDR3: TGCGCCAGCAGTGAGCAGCGGGAGGGTTTAAGAGAGACCCAGTACTTC. V gene TRBV10-2 combines with J gene TRBJ2-5, with 10 bases matching TRBD2. This CDR3 has 16 amino acids. The ends lost 2 bases at V and 4 bases at J; junction bases unmatched: 7. The V gene's germline CDR1 is WSHSY and CDR2 SAAADI.